A single sample is the source of the 27 T cell receptor beta chains below, sequenced in a study of Tregs in tolerant kidney transplant recipients. Clones were read by immunoSEQ multiplex PCR, and TCRdb kept only the in-frame ones, dropping some. The sample lists about 240,000 clones; about 80% were seen once. The sample taken for sequencing was CD4+ T cells from blood. These receptors came from a human donor in good health.

This clone was seen only a few times. V gene TRBV5-1 combines with J gene TRBJ2-2, with 7 bases aligning to TRBD2. CDR3 length: 14 amino acids. Germline CDR1 and CDR2: SGHRS and YFSETQ. V lost 5 bases and J lost 4; bases outside the gene matches: 5. The CDR3 loop is CASRASGFTGELFF. Here the CDR3 DNA reads TGCGCCAGCAGGGCTAGCGGCTTCACCGGGGAGCTGTTTTTT.

V is TRBV30 and J is TRBJ2-7; TRBD1 agrees at 8 bases. The ends lost 3 bases at V and 1 base at J; junction bases unmatched: 11. Germline assignment: CDR1 GTSNPN and CDR2 SVGIG (reference sequence). The CDR3 length is 16 residues. The CDR3 sequence is CAWRPSTTGVSYEQYF. The DNA for the CDR3 is TGTGCCTGGAGACCATCAACGACAGGGGTTTCCTACGAGCAGTACTTC.

This chain connects TRBV5-6 to TRBJ1-2; 7 bases are shared with TRBD1. The CDR3 totals 16 residues. Germline values: CDR1 SGHDT, CDR2 YYEEEE. Trimming at V came to 6 bases and at J to 6 bases, leaving 17 bases not matched to a gene. The CDR3 coding sequence is TGTGCCAGCATCCCAATGACAGGGCCGTTCTTGGATGGCTACACCTTC. Encoded protein: CASIPMTGPFLDGYTF.

This chain links TRBV18 with TRBJ2-1; TRBD1 matches 9 bases. CDR1 KGHSH and CDR2 LQKENI come from the germline V gene. V gave up 6 bases and J gave up 4 bases; unmatched junction bases: 25. CDR3 length equals 21 residues. The CDR3: CASSHTREVRTGEGPYNEQFF. In DNA form, the CDR3 reads TGTGCCAGCTCTCACACAAGGGAAGTCCGGACAGGGGAAGGTCCTTACAATGAGCAGTTCTTC.

This chain joins TRBV4-2 and TRBJ2-5; D is ambiguous. Deletions cut 0 bases from V and 3 bases from J, with 8 bases between. Germline V lookup: CDR1 LGHNA, CDR2 YNFKEQ. The CDR3 sequence is 14 residues long. CDR3 nucleotides: TGTGCCAGCAGCCAAGATCTTGTGAAAGAGACCCAGTACTTC. Encoded protein: CASSQDLVKETQYF.

The rearrangement joins TRBV6-1 to TRBJ2-7; 7 bases match TRBD2. The CDR3 spans 22 residues. From germline, CDR1 is MNHNS and CDR2 SASEGT. With 0 bases clipped from V and 2 bases from J, the junction kept 25 bases outside the gene matches. The CDR3 region is CASSEAGFSEFYVGGSPYEQYF. CDR3 sequence (DNA): TGTGCCAGCAGTGAAGCGGGTTTTTCTGAGTTTTACGTGGGCGGGAGTCCCTACGAGCAGTACTTC.

In this sample, this clone turned up once. The chain joins TRBV6-5 to TRBJ2-3; tentatively, D is TRBD2 (5 bases). The CDR3 consists of 15 residues. Per the germline V gene, CDR1 is MNHEY and CDR2 is SVGAGI. Trimming shortened V by 2 bases and J by 8 bases, and 17 bases separated the two germline ends. The CDR3 DNA reads TGTGCCAGCAGTTACAACTCCTTCCCACGGGGTACGCAGTATTTT. It is translated as CASSYNSFPRGTQYF.

The genes are TRBV5-1 and TRBJ1-3; 10 bases agree with TRBD1. The CDR3 is made up of 16 amino acids. Per the germline V gene, CDR1 is SGHRS and CDR2 is YFSETQ. Trimming at V came to 5 bases and at J to 4 bases, leaving 9 bases not matched to a gene. The CDR3 DNA is TGCGCCAGCAGATGGTCCGGGACAGGGGACGGAAACACCATATATTTT. Amino acids: CASRWSGTGDGNTIYF.

J is TRBJ1-1 and V is TRBV6-6, with D possibly TRBD1 on 5 matching bases. This CDR3 region has 16 residues. V was clipped by 2 bases and J by 1 base, with 14 bases between them. Germline values: CDR1 MNHNY, CDR2 SVGAGI (reference sequence). DNA of the CDR3: TGTGCCAGCAGTTACACGGCCCGGGGGGGGAACACTGAAGCTTTCTTT. It specifies CASSYTARGGNTEAFF.

The V call is TRBV5-1, the J call TRBJ2-1; 9 bases line up with TRBD1. This CDR3 region has 15 residues. In germline, CDR1 is SGHRS, CDR2 YFSETQ. V lost 4 bases and J lost 4; bases outside the gene matches: 6. DNA of the CDR3: TGCGCCAGCAGCCGGGGACAGGGTGGATACAATGAGCAGTTCTTC. This sequence encodes CASSRGQGGYNEQFF.

CDR3 residues: CAISESFGLGFSYEQYF. The CDR3 DNA is TGTGCCATCAGTGAGTCTTTCGGACTAGGGTTTTCCTACGAGCAGTACTTC. J is TRBJ2-7 and V is TRBV10-3; 7 bases align to TRBD2. CDR3 size: 17 residues. J gave up 1 base and V 0 bases, and 9 bases lay outside the gene matches. Per germline, CDR1 ENHRY and CDR2 SYGVKD.

The rearrangement links TRBV19 to TRBJ2-1; weak D call: TRBD1 (6 bases). Germline lookup yields CDR1 LNHDA and CDR2 SQIVND (reference sequence). Trimming removed 3 bases at V and 9 bases at J, with 18 bases between. The CDR3 loop spans 15 amino acids. In DNA, the CDR3 is TGTGCCAGTAGTATGCGGTGGGGGCATGGAGGTGAGCAGTTCTTC. Encoded protein: CASSMRWGHGGEQFF.

This clone was recorded a few times. The rearrangement links TRBV6-4 to TRBJ2-2, with TRBD1 identical over 8 bases. This CDR3 spans 16 amino acids. With 5 bases clipped from V and 3 bases from J, the junction kept 8 bases outside the gene matches. Germline CDR1 MRHNA, CDR2 SNTAGT. CDR3 sequence reads: CASSPRQGWDTGELFF. DNA of the CDR3: TGTGCCAGCAGTCCTCGACAGGGGTGGGACACCGGGGAGCTGTTTTTT.

In nucleotides, the CDR3 is TGTGCCAGCAAAAGGGGGCTCGGCTATGGCTACACCTTC. It encodes CASKRGLGYGYTF. The chain links TRBV6-1 to TRBJ1-2; 7 nucleotides line up with TRBD1. Per the germline V gene, CDR1 is MNHNS and CDR2 is SASEGT. With V trimmed by 7 bases and J by 4 bases, 6 bases remained unmatched. There are 13 residues in the CDR3.

The chain recombines TRBV6-1 with TRBJ2-2; D may be TRBD1 (5 bases). In germline, CDR1 is MNHNS, CDR2 SASEGT. CDR3 length equals 17 residues. The V end was cut by 2 bases, the J end by 0 bases, with 13 bases between. The CDR3 is CASSERGQLANTGELFF. The CDR3 DNA reads TGTGCCAGCAGTGAAAGGGGCCAGCTAGCGAACACCGGGGAGCTGTTTTTT.

This clone was recorded a few times. The chain combines TRBV19 with TRBJ2-7; 8 bases are shared with TRBD1. Germline-derived CDR1 and CDR2 are LNHDA and SQIVND (reference sequence). The CDR3 runs to 16 residues. V lost 1 base, J lost 3 bases, and 8 bases stayed unmatched. The CDR3 reads CASSIGSGTGLYEQYF. The DNA of the CDR3 is TGTGCCAGTAGTATAGGGTCGGGGACAGGCCTCTACGAGCAGTACTTC. Supplemented by reference TRBV19 and TRBJ2-7, the full variable domain reads DGGITQSPKYLFRKEGQNVTLSCEQNLNHDAMYWYRQDPGQGLRLIYYSQIVNDFQKGDIAEGYSVSREKKESFPLTVTSAQKNPTAFYLCASSIGSGTGLYEQYFGPGTRLTVT.

Of note for this clone: The sample carries other DNA sequences with the same CDR3. CDR3 bases: TGTGCCAGCAGCCAAGGTTGGGCGCGGGGAACGGGCGCCTACGAGCAGTACTTC. It yields the protein CASSQGWARGTGAYEQYF. V usage is TRBV4-2 and J usage is TRBJ2-7; perhaps TRBD2 as D (6 bases). Per germline, CDR1 LGHNA and CDR2 YNFKEQ. There are 18 residues in the CDR3. The ends were cut back, 1 base at V and 2 bases at J, with 21 bases in the middle.

A note on this clone: The same CDR3 arises from other DNA sequences in this sample as well. DNA of the CDR3: TGCGCCAGCAGCCTGAGCCAAGAGACCCAGTACTTC. The encoded protein is CASSLSQETQYF. The gene calls are TRBV5-1 and TRBJ2-5; D not certain. Trimming took 4 bases from V and 1 from J, leaving 5 bases between them. The CDR3 spans 12 residues. Per the germline V gene, CDR1 is SGHRS and CDR2 is YFSETQ.

This clone was found a few times. The chain combines TRBV5-1 with TRBJ1-2; D remains ambiguous. The CDR3 runs 14 residues. V was trimmed by 0 bases and J by 2 bases, leaving 8 bases between them. Germline loops: CDR1 SGHRS, CDR2 YFSETQ. Here the CDR3 DNA reads TGCGCCAGCAGCTTGGACAGCATGAACTATGGCTACACCTTC. Protein sequence: CASSLDSMNYGYTF.

The chain has TRBV19 and TRBJ1-4, with D unresolved. This CDR3 is built from 13 residues. Germline V gene sequence: CDR1 LNHDA, CDR2 SQIVND (reference sequence). Trimming removed 5 bases at V and 3 bases at J, with 7 bases between. The CDR3 loop is CASSLRPNEKLFF. The CDR3 DNA follows: TGTGCCAGTAGTCTCCGGCCTAATGAAAAACTGTTTTTT.

This rearrangement joins TRBV9 to TRBJ1-1, with 11 bases fitting TRBD1. The CDR3 loop spans 16 amino acids. The germline V gene has CDR1 SGDLS and CDR2 YYNGEE. The trim removed 4 bases at V and 0 bases at J, leaving 5 bases unmatched. The CDR3 here is CASSTDRGQVNTEAFF. In DNA form, the CDR3 reads TGTGCCAGCAGCACGGACAGGGGGCAGGTGAACACTGAAGCTTTCTTT.

This clone was seen a handful of times. Here the CDR3 reads CASSTWGEKYGYTF. The CDR3 DNA reads TGTGCCAGCAGTACCTGGGGAGAGAAGTATGGCTACACCTTC. The genes are TRBV6-5 and TRBJ1-2, with no clear D. With 5 bases removed from V and 5 bases from J, the gap between germline ends came to 15 bases. CDR3 length equals 14 residues. The germline gives CDR1 MNHEY, CDR2 SVGAGI.

The CDR3 nucleotides are TGTGCCTGGAGCGAGGACAGGGACACTGAAGCTTTCTTT. It codes for CAWSEDRDTEAFF. The chain uses TRBV30 and TRBJ1-1, with TRBD1 matching over 8 bases. The CDR3 contains 13 residues. Germline V gives CDR1 GTSNPN, CDR2 SVGIG (reference sequence). Trimming at V came to 3 bases and at J to 3 bases, leaving 3 bases not matched to a gene. Filled out from reference TRBV30 and TRBJ1-1, the complete variable domain reads SQTIHQWPATLVQPVGSPLSLECTVEGTSNPNLYWYRQAAGRGLQLLFYSVGIGQISSEVPQNLSASRPQDRQFILSSKKLLLSDSGFYLCAWSEDRDTEAFFGQGTRLTVV.

The chain is built from TRBV27 and TRBJ2-3; the match to TRBD2 covers 9 bases. V shed 8 bases, J shed 5 bases, and the junction held 17 bases outside the gene matches. Looked up from germline, CDR1 is MNHEY and CDR2 is SMNVEV (reference sequence). This CDR3 spans 17 amino acids. CDR3 region: CASLEVAGDGLKDTQYF. CDR3 DNA: TGTGCCAGCCTCGAAGTAGCGGGAGACGGCCTCAAAGATACGCAGTATTTT.

The rearrangement uses TRBV27 and TRBJ1-2; 7 positions agree with TRBD1. CDR1 MNHEY and CDR2 SMNVEV come from the germline V gene (reference sequence). The CDR3 consists of 13 residues. V lost 8 bases to trimming and J lost 4 bases; unmatched junction nucleotides: 7. The CDR3 here is CASGGQAAYGYTF. CDR3 DNA sequence: TGTGCCAGCGGAGGACAGGCAGCCTATGGCTACACCTTC.

The V gene is TRBV29-1, the J gene TRBJ2-2; 7 bases line up with TRBD2. Germline V gives CDR1 SQVTM, CDR2 ANQGSEA. The CDR3 consists of 13 residues. V shed 5 bases, J shed 2 bases, and the junction held 2 bases outside the gene matches. CDR3 residues: CSVSGTNTGELFF. The CDR3 DNA reads TGCAGCGTTAGCGGGACTAACACCGGGGAGCTGTTTTTT.

The chain is built from TRBV2 and TRBJ1-6, with 7 bases fitting TRBD1. The CDR3 has 15 residues. Trimming removed 6 bases from V and 5 bases from J; junction bases left unmatched: 7. Germline V lookup: CDR1 SNHLY, CDR2 FYNNEI. The CDR3 loop is CASRPGQINNSPLHF. The CDR3 region has the DNA TGTGCCAGCAGGCCGGGACAGATTAATAATTCACCCCTCCACTTT.